This TCR beta chain is drawn from a study of cytomegalovirus exposure and HLA in healthy donors. Primers: 60 Vbeta forward and 13 Jbeta reverse. Assay: immunoSEQ multiplex PCR; the TCRdb copy retains only in-frame clones and omits some. Among just over 150,000 clones, more than 70% were seen once, and the ten largest hold 6.3%. Between the trimmed V and J ends, which lost 3 bases and 4 bases, there was a span of 14 bases. The CDR3 length is 15 residues. Per germline, CDR1 SGHNT and CDR2 YENEEA. The rearrangement uses TRBV11-3 and TRBJ2-3, with unresolved D. Input material: PBMCs. The clonotype was recovered from a male donor in good health and CMV-seropositive. Here the CDR3 DNA reads TGTGCCAGCAGCTTCTCCTTCTCCTCAGCAGATACGCAGTATTTT. Its protein product is CASSFSFSSADTQYF.